These T cell receptor beta chains were read from a single sample in a study of T cell responses to AZD1222 COVID-19 vaccine. The method was immunoSEQ multiplex PCR; TCRdb's version includes in-frame clones alone and lacks a portion of them. The sample includes about 60,000 clones, over 65% of them seen just once. The material sequenced was peripheral blood, taken 28 days after the second AZD1222 dose. Source of these receptors: an adult who received the AZD1222 COVID-19 vaccine. Each CDR3 is given with its conserved first and last residue. Each record gives: CDR3 length, J gene, V gene, clone size, D gene, CDR3 protein, CDR3 DNA. A D gene is named only where the DNA matches it firmly. Rows may omit the clone size; those that give it use once, few, many or a size class.

cdr3_length: 16; j_call: TRBJ1-2; v_call: TRBV7-9; clone_size: NA; d_call: NA; cdr3_aa: CASSPQGQGYNYGYTF; cdr3_nt: TGTGCCAGCAGCCCCCAAGGGCAGGGGTATAACTATGGCTACACCTTC
cdr3_length: 16; j_call: TRBJ2-3; v_call: TRBV4-2; clone_size: few; d_call: TRBD2; cdr3_aa: CASSHGSGGARDTQYF; cdr3_nt: TGTGCCAGCAGCCATGGTAGCGGGGGGGCCCGGGATACGCAGTATTTT
cdr3_length: 12; j_call: TRBJ1-2; v_call: TRBV11-2; clone_size: NA; d_call: NA; cdr3_aa: CASSWEGSGYTF; cdr3_nt: TGTGCCAGCAGCTGGGAGGGCTCTGGCTACACCTTC
cdr3_length: 11; j_call: TRBJ2-7; v_call: TRBV9; clone_size: NA; d_call: NA; cdr3_aa: CASSRGYEQYF; cdr3_nt: TGTGCCAGCAGCCGAGGATACGAGCAGTACTTC
cdr3_length: 12; j_call: TRBJ1-5; v_call: TRBV19; clone_size: NA; d_call: NA; cdr3_aa: CASSIGDQPQHF; cdr3_nt: TGTGCCAGTAGTATAGGAGATCAGCCCCAGCATTTT
cdr3_length: 15; j_call: TRBJ2-3; v_call: TRBV7-2; clone_size: NA; d_call: NA; cdr3_aa: CASSLAGGFTDTQYF; cdr3_nt: TGTGCCAGCAGCTTAGCGGGGGGATTCACAGATACGCAGTATTTT
cdr3_length: 15; j_call: TRBJ1-2; v_call: TRBV5-1; clone_size: few; d_call: NA; cdr3_aa: CASSVDGRASYGYTF; cdr3_nt: TGCGCCAGCAGCGTTGATGGTAGGGCAAGCTATGGCTACACCTTC
cdr3_length: 14; j_call: TRBJ1-4; v_call: TRBV11-2; clone_size: NA; d_call: TRBD1; cdr3_aa: CASSLWDRDEKLFF; cdr3_nt: TGTGCCAGCAGCTTATGGGACAGGGATGAAAAACTGTTTTTT
cdr3_length: 14; j_call: TRBJ1-6; v_call: TRBV9; clone_size: NA; d_call: NA; cdr3_aa: CASSEGAGNSPLHF; cdr3_nt: TGTGCCAGCAGCGAAGGGGCAGGTAATTCACCCCTCCACTTT
cdr3_length: 15; j_call: TRBJ1-5; v_call: TRBV5-1; clone_size: once; d_call: NA; cdr3_aa: CASSITGNQGQPQHF; cdr3_nt: TGCGCCAGCAGCATAACAGGGAACCAGGGTCAGCCCCAGCATTTT
cdr3_length: 14; j_call: TRBJ1-1; v_call: TRBV5-1; clone_size: NA; d_call: NA; cdr3_aa: CASSQGGRNTEAFF; cdr3_nt: TGCGCCAGCAGCCAGGGAGGTAGGAACACTGAAGCTTTCTTT
cdr3_length: 16; j_call: TRBJ2-5; v_call: TRBV7-2; clone_size: once; d_call: TRBD2; cdr3_aa: CASSANGLAGGETQYF; cdr3_nt: TGTGCCAGCAGCGCAAACGGACTAGCGGGGGGAGAGACCCAGTACTTC
cdr3_length: 17; j_call: TRBJ2-1; v_call: TRBV28; clone_size: few; d_call: TRBD1; cdr3_aa: CASSPLTGGTGINEQFF; cdr3_nt: TGTGCCAGCAGTCCTCTAACAGGCGGGACAGGGATCAATGAGCAGTTCTTC
cdr3_length: 15; j_call: TRBJ1-2; v_call: TRBV2; clone_size: NA; d_call: TRBD1; cdr3_aa: CASSEEQGAAYGYTF; cdr3_nt: TGTGCCAGCAGTGAAGAACAGGGGGCGGCCTATGGCTACACCTTC
cdr3_length: 16; j_call: TRBJ1-5; v_call: TRBV19; clone_size: NA; d_call: TRBD1; cdr3_aa: CASSSPRQGRNQPQHF; cdr3_nt: TGTGCCAGTAGTTCCCCCAGACAGGGGCGCAATCAGCCCCAGCATTTT
cdr3_length: 15; j_call: TRBJ2-5; v_call: TRBV11-1; clone_size: once; d_call: NA; cdr3_aa: CASSLNWRKIGTQYF; cdr3_nt: TGTGCCAGCAGCTTAAATTGGAGAAAGATCGGGACCCAGTACTTC
cdr3_length: 12; j_call: TRBJ1-2; v_call: TRBV28; clone_size: NA; d_call: NA; cdr3_aa: CATQVKGHGYTF; cdr3_nt: TGTGCCACCCAAGTCAAGGGCCATGGCTACACCTTC
cdr3_length: 14; j_call: TRBJ1-2; v_call: TRBV5-5; clone_size: few; d_call: NA; cdr3_aa: CASSSQGNHYGYTF; cdr3_nt: TGTGCCAGCAGCTCCCAAGGCAATCACTATGGCTACACCTTC
cdr3_length: 16; j_call: TRBJ1-3; v_call: TRBV7-2; clone_size: NA; d_call: NA; cdr3_aa: CASSLGGGFSGNTIYF; cdr3_nt: TGTGCCAGCAGCTTAGGAGGGGGATTCTCTGGAAACACCATATATTTT
cdr3_length: 15; j_call: TRBJ2-5; v_call: TRBV6-6; clone_size: NA; d_call: NA; cdr3_aa: CASSYPQLSGETQYF; cdr3_nt: TGTGCCAGCAGTTACCCTCAGCTCAGTGGAGAGACCCAGTACTTC
cdr3_length: 12; j_call: TRBJ2-7; v_call: TRBV27; clone_size: once; d_call: NA; cdr3_aa: CASSRRGDEQYF; cdr3_nt: TGTGCCAGCAGTCGGAGGGGCGACGAGCAGTACTTC
cdr3_length: 13; j_call: TRBJ1-4; v_call: TRBV5-1; clone_size: NA; d_call: NA; cdr3_aa: CASSSDPNEKLFF; cdr3_nt: TGCGCCAGCAGCTCTGACCCAAATGAAAAACTGTTTTTT
cdr3_length: 16; j_call: TRBJ2-1; v_call: TRBV4-2; clone_size: NA; d_call: TRBD2; cdr3_aa: CASSQDESGGFNEQFF; cdr3_nt: TGTGCCAGCAGCCAAGATGAAAGCGGGGGGTTCAATGAGCAGTTCTTC
cdr3_length: 15; j_call: TRBJ2-7; v_call: TRBV28; clone_size: NA; d_call: TRBD2; cdr3_aa: CASSLPSGASYEQYF; cdr3_nt: TGTGCCAGCAGTTTACCTAGCGGGGCCTCCTACGAGCAGTACTTC
cdr3_length: 14; j_call: TRBJ1-3; v_call: TRBV5-5; clone_size: NA; d_call: NA; cdr3_aa: CASSLVGPGNTIYF; cdr3_nt: TGTGCCAGCAGCTTGGTGGGCCCCGGAAACACCATATATTTT
cdr3_length: 17; j_call: TRBJ2-2; v_call: TRBV11-2; clone_size: once; d_call: NA; cdr3_aa: CASTIRDLRGRAGELFF; cdr3_nt: TGTGCCAGCACGATCCGGGACCTAAGAGGGCGGGCCGGGGAGCTGTTTTTT
cdr3_length: 17; j_call: TRBJ1-1; v_call: TRBV7-6; clone_size: few; d_call: TRBD1; cdr3_aa: CASSLGQGAWDGTEAFF; cdr3_nt: TGTGCCAGCAGCTTAGGACAGGGGGCATGGGATGGCACTGAAGCTTTCTTT
cdr3_length: 13; j_call: TRBJ1-1; v_call: TRBV9; clone_size: NA; d_call: NA; cdr3_aa: CASSVSGDTEAFF; cdr3_nt: TGTGCCAGCAGCGTAAGCGGGGACACTGAAGCTTTCTTT